One sample yielded the 5 T cell receptor beta chains listed below, sequenced in a study of T-cell memory formation after mild COVID-19. A single record per CDR3 protein comes from TCRdb applying MiXCR to the 5' RACE reads. The data contain fewer than 300,000 distinct CDR3 sequences, 16% of them singletons. Sequencing was performed on PBMCs or a T cell subset sorted from them (not recorded which). The source is a man between 18 and 29 years old who had mild COVID-19 (a few samples of this study predate the infection). Cell type and time point are not known.

Turning to this clonotype: It is likely a read error, because the conserved phenylalanine at the end of the CDR3 is missing. The CDR3 here is CASSRRPGLGDEQFL. CDR3 nucleotides: TGCGCCAGCAGCCGCCGACCGGGACTAGGAGATGAGCAGTTCTTA. This rearrangement joins TRBV4-1 to TRBJ2-1; 8 positions match TRBD2. The length of the CDR3 is 15 residues. Trimming removed 4 bases from V and 8 bases from J; junction bases left unmatched: 10. Germline V gene sequence: CDR1 MGHRA, CDR2 YSYEKL.

This clonotype came up a few times. The chain combines TRBV7-2 with TRBJ2-5, with 11 bases fitting TRBD1. The V gene's germline CDR1 is SGHTA and CDR2 FQGNSA. The CDR3 totals 14 residues. With V trimmed by 4 bases and J by 4 bases, 2 bases remained unmatched. In nucleotides, the CDR3 is TGTGCCAGCAGCTCCGGACAGGGGGCAGAGACCCAGTACTTC. This codes for CASSSGQGAETQYF.

This clonotype was seen more than once but under ten times. The chain combines TRBV6-6 with TRBJ1-6; no definite D call. Looked up from germline, CDR1 is MNHNY and CDR2 is SVGAGI (reference sequence). The CDR3 covers 13 residues. Trimming cost V 0 bases and J 7 bases, with 4 bases left between them. CDR3 nucleotide sequence: TGTGCCAGCAGTTACTCCGGGAATTCACCCCTCCACTTT. As protein: CASSYSGNSPLHF.

This clonotype was counted between two and nine times. This chain connects TRBV27 to TRBJ2-1, with D tentatively TRBD2 (6 bases). Trimming took 4 bases from V and 0 from J, leaving 13 bases between them. From germline, CDR1 is MNHEY and CDR2 SMNVEV (reference sequence). The CDR3 is 16 residues long. DNA for the CDR3: TGTGCCAGCAGTTCTCTGACTAGGGGCTCCTACAATGAGCAGTTCTTC. The encoded protein is CASSSLTRGSYNEQFF.

The chain employs TRBV3-1 and TRBJ2-1; tentative D call: TRBD2 (6 bases). This CDR3 comprises 13 residues. Trimming pared 8 bases from V and 9 bases from J, leaving 17 bases between. Germline V lookup: CDR1 LGHDT, CDR2 YNNKEL (reference sequence). Written as DNA, the CDR3 is TGTGCCAGCGCAAACGCGGGATGGGGTGAGCAGTTCTTC. Translation gives CASANAGWGEQFF.